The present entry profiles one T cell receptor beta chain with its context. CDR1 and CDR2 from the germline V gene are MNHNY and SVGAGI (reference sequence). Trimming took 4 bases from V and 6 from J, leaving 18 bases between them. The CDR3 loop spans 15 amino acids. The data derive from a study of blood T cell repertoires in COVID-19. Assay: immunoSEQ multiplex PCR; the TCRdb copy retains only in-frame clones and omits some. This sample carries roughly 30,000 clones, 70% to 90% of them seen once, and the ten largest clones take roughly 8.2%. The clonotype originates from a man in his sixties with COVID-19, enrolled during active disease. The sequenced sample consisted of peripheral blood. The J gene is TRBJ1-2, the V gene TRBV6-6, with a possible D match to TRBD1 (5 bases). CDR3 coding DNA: TGTGCCAGCAGTTCCCGTCAGGGTATACCTAATGGCTACACCTTC. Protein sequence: CASSSRQGIPNGYTF.